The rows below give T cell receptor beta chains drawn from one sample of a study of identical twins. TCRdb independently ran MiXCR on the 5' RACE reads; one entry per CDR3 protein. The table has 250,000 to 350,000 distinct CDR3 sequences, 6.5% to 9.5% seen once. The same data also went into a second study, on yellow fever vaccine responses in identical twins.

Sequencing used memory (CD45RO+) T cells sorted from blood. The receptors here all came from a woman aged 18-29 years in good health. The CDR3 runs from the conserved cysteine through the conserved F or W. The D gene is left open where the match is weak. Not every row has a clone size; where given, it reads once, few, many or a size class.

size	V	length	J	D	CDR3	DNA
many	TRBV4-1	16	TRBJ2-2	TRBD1	CASSQSGTGNTGELFF	TGCGCCAGCAGCCAATCCGGGACAGGGAACACCGGGGAGCTGTTTTTT
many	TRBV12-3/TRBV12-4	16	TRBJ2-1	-	CASSPEATAGYNEQFF	TGTGCCAGCAGTCCTGAGGCGACGGCCGGATACAATGAGCAGTTCTTC
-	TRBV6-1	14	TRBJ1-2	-	CASRRGGGNYGYTF	TGTGCCAGCAGACGGGGGGGCGGGAACTATGGCTACACCTTC
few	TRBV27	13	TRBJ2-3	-	CASRVPYTDTQYF	TGTGCCAGCAGAGTACCCTACACAGATACGCAGTATTTT
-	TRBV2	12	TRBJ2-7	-	CASRSETYEQYF	TGTGCCAGCAGGTCTGAAACCTACGAGCAGTACTTC
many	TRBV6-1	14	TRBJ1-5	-	CASSEATGNQPQHF	TGTGCCAGCAGTGAAGCCACCGGCAATCAGCCCCAGCATTTT
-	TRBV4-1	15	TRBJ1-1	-	CASSRPRAENTEAFF	TGCGCCAGCAGCCGACCTCGGGCGGAGAACACTGAAGCTTTCTTT
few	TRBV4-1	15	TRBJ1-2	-	CASSQVTAFNYGYTF	TGCGCCAGCAGCCAAGTCACAGCTTTTAACTATGGCTACACCTTC
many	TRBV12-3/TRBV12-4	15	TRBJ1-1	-	CASRQTSGKGTEAFF	TGTGCCAGCAGACAAACGTCAGGGAAAGGTACTGAAGCTTTCTTT
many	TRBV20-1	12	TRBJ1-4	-	CSARGANEKLFF	TGCAGTGCTAGAGGGGCAAATGAAAAACTGTTTTTT
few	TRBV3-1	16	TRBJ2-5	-	CASSQDPLPYQETQYF	TGTGCCAGCAGCCAAGATCCCCTACCGTACCAAGAGACCCAGTACTTC
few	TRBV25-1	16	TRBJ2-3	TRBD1	CASSPPDRGRTDTQYF	TGTGCCAGCTCCCCACCGGACAGGGGGCGAACAGATACGCAGTATTTT
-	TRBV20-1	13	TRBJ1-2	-	CSARVAGSHGYTF	TGCAGTGCTAGGGTGGCAGGGTCCCATGGCTACACCTTC
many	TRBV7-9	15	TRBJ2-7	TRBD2	CASSHTSSGSYEQYF	TGTGCCAGCAGCCACACATCGAGCGGGAGTTACGAGCAGTACTTC
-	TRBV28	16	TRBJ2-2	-	CASSFIGATNTGELFF	TGTGCCAGCAGTTTTATTGGGGCCACGAACACCGGGGAGCTGTTTTTT
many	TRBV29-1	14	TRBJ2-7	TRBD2	CSARPGLAIDEQYF	TGCAGCGCACGTCCGGGACTAGCGATCGACGAGCAGTACTTC
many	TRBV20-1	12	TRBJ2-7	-	CSARDADYEQYF	TGCAGTGCTAGAGATGCAGACTACGAGCAGTACTTC
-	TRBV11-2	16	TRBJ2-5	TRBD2	CASSSGGGLGGATQYF	TGTGCCAGCAGCTCCGGAGGGGGACTCGGGGGGGCGACCCAGTACTTC
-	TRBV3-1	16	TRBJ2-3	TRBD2	CASSHPSGRGVDTQYF	TGTGCCAGCAGCCACCCTAGCGGGAGAGGTGTAGATACGCAGTATTTT
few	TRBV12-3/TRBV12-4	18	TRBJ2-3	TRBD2	CASSFRGLAGARTDTQYF	TGTGCCAGCAGTTTCCGGGGACTAGCGGGGGCCCGCACAGATACGCAGTATTTT
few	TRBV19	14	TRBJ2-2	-	CASGPQGMAGELFF	TGTGCCAGTGGACCCCAGGGAATGGCCGGGGAGCTGTTTTTT
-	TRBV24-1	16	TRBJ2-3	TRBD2	CATSDLPAGGSDTQYF	TGTGCCACCAGTGATTTGCCGGCCGGGGGGTCAGATACGCAGTATTTT
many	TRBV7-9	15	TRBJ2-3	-	CASSLIQTTRDTQYF	TGTGCCAGCAGCTTAATTCAGACCACGCGAGATACGCAGTATTTT
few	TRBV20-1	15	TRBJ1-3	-	CSAKHRASSGNTIYF	TGCAGTGCTAAACACAGGGCGAGCTCTGGAAACACCATATATTTT
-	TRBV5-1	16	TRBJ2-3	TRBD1	CASSLGGRGKADTQYF	TGCGCCAGCAGCTTGGGAGGCAGGGGGAAGGCAGATACGCAGTATTTT
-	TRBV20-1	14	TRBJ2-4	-	CSARAGRPRDIQYF	TGCAGTGCTAGGGCCGGGAGACCACGGGACATTCAGTACTTC
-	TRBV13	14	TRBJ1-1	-	CASSPRWENTEAFF	TGTGCCAGCAGCCCTAGGTGGGAGAACACTGAAGCTTTCTTT
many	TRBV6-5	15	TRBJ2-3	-	CASSYGVGAAQTQYF	TGTGCCAGCAGTTATGGGGTTGGGGCAGCGCAGACGCAGTATTTT